This TCR beta chain was found in a study of blood T cell repertoires in COVID-19. Study-wide background: The United States, Italy and Spain provided the acute and convalescent COVID-19 samples. Sample material is recorded as cDNA or gDNA derived from T cells, B-cell-depleted T cells, or PBMCs.

How the authors handled the data: Reference gene primer amplification gave estimated nucleated cell counts. Clones were read by immunoSEQ multiplex PCR, and TCRdb kept only the in-frame ones, dropping some. V, J and clone size are taken as reported in that table, and D and trimming were inferred from the DNA itself. The data show nearly 250,000 clones, about 82% seen once. Among Cohort 3 donors, those recovered had two negative PCRs, clearance, or symptom resolution. This clone appeared a few times. There are 22 residues in the CDR3. The V gene end was trimmed by 1 base and the J gene end by 0 bases; junction bases not matched to a gene: 17. Germline V gives CDR1 MGHRA, CDR2 YSYEKL.

The J gene is TRBJ2-5, the V gene TRBV4-1, with 13 bases aligning to TRBD2. The sample consisted of PBMCs or T cells enriched from blood (not recorded which). The source of this sequence is a woman between 45 and 60 years old who had recovered from COVID-19. The CDR3 DNA sequence: TGCGCCAGCAGCCAAGCAGCACTAGCGGGGGGGCTTTTGGCCCTTTACCAAGAGACCCAGTACTTC. Its translation: CASSQAALAGGLLALYQETQYF.